The rows below give T cell receptor beta chains drawn from one sample of a study of blood T cell repertoires in COVID-19. The table came from immunoSEQ multiplex PCR; TCRdb's copy has only in-frame clones and leaves some out. The data contain under 450,000 clones, 81% of them singletons. Sequenced material: peripheral blood. The receptors were gathered from a human donor with acute or convalescent COVID-19. The donor label of this sample is uncertain. Each CDR3 is given with its conserved first and last residue. Fields, in order: V gene, clone size, J gene, D gene, CDR3 DNA, CDR3 protein. The D gene is left open where the match is weak. Some rows mark clone size as missing; the rest say once, few, many or name a class of expanded clone.

TRBV7-9	-	TRBJ1-4	TRBD1	TGTGCCAGCAGCTTAGCCGGGACAGGGGATGAAAAACTGTTTTTT	CASSLAGTGDEKLFF
TRBV4-1	-	TRBJ1-2	TRBD1	TGCGCCAGCAGCCAAGTCCCCGGGACAGCGGGGGTCGGGGGCTACACCTTC	CASSQVPGTAGVGGYTF
TRBV28	-	TRBJ2-7	-	TGTGCCAGCACCGCTGTGGGGCCCCCCACCTACGAGCAGTACTTC	CASTAVGPPTYEQYF
TRBV5-6	-	TRBJ2-7	-	TGTGCCAGCAGCGGGAGGACGGTAAGCTCCTACGAGCAGTACTTC	CASSGRTVSSYEQYF
TRBV6-1	-	TRBJ1-2	TRBD1	TGTGCCAGCAGTGAAGCGCTTGGGACAGGGTATGGCTACACCTTC	CASSEALGTGYGYTF
TRBV5-6	-	TRBJ1-2	-	TGTGCCAGCAGCCCTCGGGGTGGAGATAACTATGGCTACACCTTC	CASSPRGGDNYGYTF
TRBV11-2	-	TRBJ2-1	TRBD2	TGTGCCAGCAGTTTCCCGAGGAGGGTAGCGGGCGTCTCAAGCTCCTACAATGAGCAGTTCTTC	CASSFPRRVAGVSSSYNEQFF
TRBV27	-	TRBJ1-2	TRBD1	TGTGCCAGCAGCCTAATCTCCGGGACAGGGGGGTTTTATAACTATGGCTACACCTTC	CASSLISGTGGFYNYGYTF
TRBV30	-	TRBJ1-4	-	TGTGCCTGGAGTGGGGGGCCTAATGAAAAACTGTTTTTT	CAWSGGPNEKLFF
TRBV28	-	TRBJ1-2	-	TGTGCCAGCAGTTTATTGGGGGCAGAATCCTTCTATGGCTACACCTTC	CASSLLGAESFYGYTF
TRBV29-1	once	TRBJ2-2	TRBD1	TGCAGCGCAAGAACAGGGGGTACGAACACCGGGGAGCTGTTTTTT	CSARTGGTNTGELFF
TRBV2	-	TRBJ2-7	TRBD1	TGTGCCAGCAGGCCAACGGGACAGGGGGCGACCGAGCAGTACTTC	CASRPTGQGATEQYF
TRBV5-1	-	TRBJ2-7	-	TGCGCCAGCAGGGTGGGGCAGTCCTCCTACGAGCAGTACTTC	CASRVGQSSYEQYF
TRBV5-1	-	TRBJ1-6	TRBD1	TGCGCCAGCAGCTTGGGACAGGGGTCTAGCCCCGCTTTT	CASSLGQGSSPAF
TRBV6-5	-	TRBJ2-1	TRBD1	TGTGCCAGCAGTCGACAGGGAATGACCTACAATGAGCAGTTCTTC	CASSRQGMTYNEQFF
TRBV5-1	-	TRBJ2-3	TRBD2	TGCGCCAGCAGCTTGCCTAGCGGGGCGAGCACAGATACGCAGTATTTT	CASSLPSGASTDTQYF
TRBV2	-	TRBJ1-3	TRBD1	TGTGCCAGCAGTGACAGGGGGTTAATCGGAAACACCATATATTTT	CASSDRGLIGNTIYF
TRBV30	-	TRBJ2-2	TRBD1	TGTGCCTGGAGCCCCGGACAGGGCAGCACCGGGGAGCTGTTTTTT	CAWSPGQGSTGELFF
TRBV5-1	-	TRBJ2-3	TRBD1	TGCGCCAGCAGCTTGGGCGGGACAGGGGATACGCAGTATTTT	CASSLGGTGDTQYF
TRBV4-2	-	TRBJ2-7	TRBD1	TGTGCCAGCAGCCAAGGGGGACAGGGGACCTACGAGCAGTACTTC	CASSQGGQGTYEQYF
TRBV5-1	-	TRBJ1-2	-	TGCGCCAGCAGCTTGAATGCCAGGGAATCCTATGGCTACACCTTC	CASSLNARESYGYTF
TRBV9	-	TRBJ2-1	-	TGTGCCAGCAGCGTTTTAAGGACAAAGGATGAGCAGTTCTTC	CASSVLRTKDEQFF
TRBV6-5	-	TRBJ2-7	TRBD2	TGTGCCAGCAGCGCCGGGACTAGCGGGTACGAGCAGTACTTC	CASSAGTSGYEQYF
TRBV18	-	TRBJ2-6	-	TGTGCCAGCTCACCGGTAACAGGCCTATCATCTGGGGCCAACGTCCTGACTTTC	CASSPVTGLSSGANVLTF
TRBV4-1	-	TRBJ2-3	-	TGCGCCAGCAGGGCTGGTAGCACAGATACGCAGTATTTT	CASRAGSTDTQYF
TRBV6-6	-	TRBJ2-5	-	TGTGCCAGCTCCGGGGAGACCCAGTACTTC	CASSGETQYF
TRBV7-7	-	TRBJ2-5	TRBD1	TGTGCCAGCAGCTTAGGAGGGGGCGCGAGGGAGACCCAGTACTTC	CASSLGGGARETQYF
TRBV23-1	few	TRBJ1-1	-	TGCGCCAGCAGTCAATCGTGTAGGGGAAACACTGAAGCTTTCTTT	CASSQSCRGNTEAFF
TRBV7-2	-	TRBJ2-2	TRBD2	TGTGCCAGCAGCTTAGTCACGCTAGCGGGAGTGGCCGGGGAGCTGTTTTTT	CASSLVTLAGVAGELFF
TRBV18	-	TRBJ1-3	-	TGTGCCAGCTCGCCTCTCACAGGGACGAGCGCTGGAAACACCATATATTTT	CASSPLTGTSAGNTIYF
TRBV9	-	TRBJ1-1	-	TGTGCCAGCAGCGTTACTACAGGGTTTTACGCTGAAGCTTTCTTT	CASSVTTGFYAEAFF
TRBV7-2	-	TRBJ2-3	TRBD2	TGTGCCAGCAGCTTAGGAGTCCTAGCGGGAGATACGCAGTATTTT	CASSLGVLAGDTQYF
TRBV28	-	TRBJ1-5	TRBD1	TGTGCCAGCAGTCCGTCGACAGGGGGCCGGCAGCCCCAGCATTTT	CASSPSTGGRQPQHF
TRBV7-9	-	TRBJ2-2	-	TGTGCCAGCAAGAACAGCAACACCGGGGAGCTGTTTTTT	CASKNSNTGELFF
TRBV7-9	once	TRBJ2-2	TRBD2	TGTGCCAGCAGCTTAAGCGGGGGCTTCTCGGGCGGGGAGCTGTTTTTT	CASSLSGGFSGGELFF
TRBV6-5	-	TRBJ2-5	TRBD2	TGTGCCAGCAGTTACTCGATCACGGGGGGAGAGACCCAGTACTTC	CASSYSITGGETQYF
TRBV28	-	TRBJ1-1	-	TGTGCCAGCAGTTTGGGGGACACCACGGGAGCTTTCTTT	CASSLGDTTGAFF
TRBV2	-	TRBJ2-7	-	TGTGCCAGCAGACCCGACAGCTACGAGCAGTACTTC	CASRPDSYEQYF
TRBV7-9	-	TRBJ1-1	-	TGTGCCAGCAGCCCCCACGGGACACGTGGGACTGAAGCTTTCTTT	CASSPHGTRGTEAFF
TRBV27	-	TRBJ2-1	-	TGTGCCAGCAGGGGACTGTCCTACAATGAGCAGTTCTTC	CASRGLSYNEQFF
TRBV20-1	-	TRBJ2-3	-	TGCAGTGCTAGTCCCAGCGCAGATACGCAGTATTTT	CSASPSADTQYF
TRBV6-5	-	TRBJ1-2	TRBD1	TGTGCCAGCAGGCCACAGGGGGCGAAATATGGCTACACCTTC	CASRPQGAKYGYTF
TRBV2	-	TRBJ1-4	-	TGTGCCAGCAGTGAAACAGAGAATGAAAAACTGTTTTTT	CASSETENEKLFF
TRBV7-6	-	TRBJ2-2	-	TGTGCCAGCAGCTTAAGGACACCTTCGGCGAACACCGGGGAGCTGTTTTTT	CASSLRTPSANTGELFF
TRBV7-9	few	TRBJ1-4	-	TGTGCCAGCAGCTTGGGACACTTTGATGAGGAAAAACTGTTTTTT	CASSLGHFDEEKLFF
TRBV30	-	TRBJ2-7	-	TGTGCCTGGAGGACAAACAGGGAGAAAGGCGAGCAGTACTTC	CAWRTNREKGEQYF
TRBV5-4	-	TRBJ1-2	-	TGTGCCAGCACGACCCTCGCAGGGTACTATGGCTACACCTTC	CASTTLAGYYGYTF
TRBV6-5	-	TRBJ1-1	-	TGTGCCAGCAGTTTATTAGACAGCACTGAAGCTTTCTTT	CASSLLDSTEAFF
TRBV2	-	TRBJ1-1	-	TGTGCCAGCAACTCAGGGTACACTGAAGCTTTCTTT	CASNSGYTEAFF
TRBV30	-	TRBJ1-5	TRBD1	TGTGCCTGGAGTGTTAAGGGACAGAGCAATCAGCCCCAGCATTTT	CAWSVKGQSNQPQHF
TRBV19	-	TRBJ2-3	TRBD2	TGTGCCAGTAGTATAGTAGCGGGAGGGCCGGCAGATACGCAGTATTTT	CASSIVAGGPADTQYF
TRBV7-9	-	TRBJ1-5	-	TGTGCCAGCAGCTTGGAGGCCAGCAATCAGCCCCAGCATTTT	CASSLEASNQPQHF
TRBV18	-	TRBJ2-3	-	TGTGCCAGCTCACATCGGGGCCCCGGGGGAGATACGCAGTATTTT	CASSHRGPGGDTQYF
TRBV27	-	TRBJ1-2	TRBD1	TGTGCCAGCAGTCGGACAGGGGACTATGGCTACACCTTC	CASSRTGDYGYTF
TRBV5-6	-	TRBJ1-1	TRBD1	TGTGCCAGCAGCTTGGCCAGGGGGAGCATAGGGAACACTGAAGCTTTCTTT	CASSLARGSIGNTEAFF
TRBV6-5	-	TRBJ1-4	-	TGTGCCAGCAGTTACTCTTCAGGAGGAGAAAAACTGTTTTTT	CASSYSSGGEKLFF
TRBV2	-	TRBJ2-7	-	TGTGCCAGCAAACCGGGACACCTATTAGAGGGAGCTATGTACGAGCAGTACTTC	CASKPGHLLEGAMYEQYF
TRBV27	-	TRBJ1-5	-	TGTGCCAGCAGTTTAGAGATGTATCAGCCCCAGCATTTT	CASSLEMYQPQHF
TRBV2	-	TRBJ2-1	TRBD2	TGTGCCAGCAGTCCCTACTATAGCGGGAGGACCTACAATGAGCAGTTCTTC	CASSPYYSGRTYNEQFF
TRBV29-1	once	TRBJ2-1	TRBD2	TGCAGCGTTGAGACTAGCGGGAGTAAGGGGGAGCAGTTCTTC	CSVETSGSKGEQFF